This record concerns one T cell receptor beta chain sequence. Researchers took RNA transcripts and amplified TCR beta CDR3 regions from them. Scientists carried out first-round RT-PCR using HTBI primers and then a second-round multiplex PCR. TCRdb redid the calling of the multiplex PCR reads with MiXCR, one entry per CDR3 protein. This table holds about 400,000 distinct CDR3 sequences, about 21% found once. These data come from a study of Graves' ophthalmopathy and Graves' hyperthyroidism. About the research overall: The blood sample was drawn at first diagnosis and before any treatment.

V was pared by 3 bases and J by 1 base, with 10 bases between. The germline V gene has CDR1 SGHRS and CDR2 YFSETQ. The CDR3 length is 14 residues. Only newly diagnosed hyperthyroidism patients aged 18 to 65, with under 2 months' duration, were enrolled. Thyroid ultrasound, orbital computed tomography, TRAb, serum thyroxine and clinical symptoms formed the basis of diagnosis. The chain recombines TRBV5-1 with TRBJ1-1, with D unclear. This receptor was taken from a woman younger than 35 with stable Graves' hyperthyroidism. The sequencing input was peripheral blood. The CDR3 coding sequence is TGCGCCAGCAGCTGGGAGGGAGGGAACACTGAAGCTTTCTTT. Protein product: CASSWEGGNTEAFF.